This T cell receptor (beta chain) was sequenced for a study of OX40 agonist ivuxolimab in advanced cancers. Study-level results: Compared with others, partial responders at 0.1-3.0 mg/kg displayed clonal expansion among the lowest. Low normalized clonal expansion also occurred in some nonresponding patients.

The timepoints at which blood was sampled were baseline, cycle 4 day 1, and cycle 7 day 1. There are 16 residues in the CDR3. Germline assignment: CDR1 SGHVS and CDR2 FQNEAQ. V lost 4 bases and J 9 bases, leaving 23 bases between the germline ends. Concerning this clone itself: Its matching antigen is unknown.

Generated by immunoSEQ multiplex PCR, the TCRdb table keeps only in-frame clones and is missing some. The data contain roughly 90,000 clones, roughly nine tenths of them singletons. The source of this sequence is an adult with an advanced solid tumor such as melanoma, head and neck, liver or kidney cancer. This sample comprised CD4+ or CD8+ T cells sorted from blood, obtained in a trial of the OX40 agonist ivuxolimab. This rearrangement joins TRBV7-8 to TRBJ2-3, with no clear D. Written as DNA, the CDR3 is TGTGCCAGCAGCTCCCAAGGGCCCCCTGTCAGCCCGACGCAGTATTTT. Residues: CASSSQGPPVSPTQYF.